Listed below are T cell receptor beta chains from one sample, sequenced in a study of T cell repertoires in cytomegalovirus infection. A single record per CDR3 protein comes from TCRdb applying MiXCR to the reads. The sample holds about 480,000 distinct CDR3 sequences, 30% to 40% seen once. Their target antigens are unknown. Here the sequenced sample was cultured PBMCs, taken from culture after CMV antigen stimulation. The receptor source for this set is a human donor in good health (CMV status not recorded). Some clones in this sample may be carry-over from other donors' samples. Each CDR3 is given with its conserved first and last residue. D genes are given only for firm matches. Not every row has a clone size; where given, it reads once, few, many or a size class.

>TRBJ2-1|TRBD2|NA|TRBV7-2
CASSRMGLANEQFF
TGTGCCAGCAGCCGCATGGGACTAGCCAATGAGCAGTTCTTC
>TRBJ2-5|NA|NA|TRBV29-1
CSVGAGRREETQYF
TGCAGCGTTGGAGCAGGGAGGAGGGAAGAGACCCAGTACTTC
>TRBJ2-1|NA|medium-sized|TRBV7-3
CASSPSRGLYNEQFF
TGTGCCAGCAGCCCCAGCCGCGGGTTGTACAATGAGCAGTTCTTC
>TRBJ2-1|NA|NA|TRBV7-3
CASSLNLAPLVEQFF
TGTGCCAGCAGCTTAAATTTGGCACCTCTAGTTGAGCAGTTCTTC
>TRBJ2-3|NA|NA|TRBV5-6
CASSPWGGNTQYF
TGTGCCAGCAGCCCGTGGGGTGGGAATACGCAGTATTTT
>TRBJ1-2|NA|NA|TRBV6-5
CASSYSPSTGMDGYTF
TGTGCCAGCAGTTACTCCCCGTCCACTGGAATGGATGGCTACACCTTC
>TRBJ2-1|NA|many|TRBV7-2
CASSRGPPGAEQFF
TGTGCCAGCAGCCGGGGCCCCCCTGGTGCGGAGCAGTTCTTC
>TRBJ1-5|TRBD1|few|TRBV7-9
CASSLDHGTGTYSNQPQHF
TGTGCCAGCAGCTTAGATCACGGGACAGGGACCTATAGCAATCAGCCCCAGCATTTT
>TRBJ1-4|NA|NA|TRBV12-3/TRBV12-4
CASRQTGGSNEKLFF
TGTGCCAGCAGGCAGACGGGAGGCTCTAATGAAAAACTGTTTTTT
>TRBJ2-5|TRBD2|NA|TRBV6-6
CASSRHLTSGLETQYF
TGTGCCAGCAGTCGCCACCTGACTAGCGGGTTGGAGACCCAGTACTTC
>TRBJ2-1|TRBD2|NA|TRBV19
CASSRSWTSGSGTYNEQFF
TGTGCCAGTAGTAGATCGTGGACTAGCGGGAGTGGGACCTACAATGAGCAGTTCTTC
>TRBJ2-7|TRBD2|few|TRBV7-6
CASSTRGGYEQYF
TGTGCCAGCTCCACCCGGGGGGGCTACGAGCAGTACTTC
>TRBJ2-3|TRBD2|many|TRBV7-2
CASSQPSGPTGSDTQYF
TGTGCCAGCAGCCAGCCTAGCGGACCTACGGGCTCAGATACGCAGTATTTT
>TRBJ2-5|TRBD2|NA|TRBV7-6
CASSLGLAGASETQYF
TGTGCCAGCAGCTTAGGGCTAGCGGGAGCAAGTGAGACCCAGTACTTC
>TRBJ1-1|NA|once|TRBV6-1
CASSYGRPEAFF
TGTGCCAGCAGTTACGGTCGCCCTGAAGCTTTCTTT
>TRBJ2-5|TRBD2|NA|TRBV7-9
CASSKTSGNPSETQYF
TGTGCCAGCAGCAAAACTAGCGGGAATCCCTCAGAGACCCAGTACTTC
>TRBJ2-3|NA|once|TRBV11-2
CASSQAGAATDTQYF
TGTGCCAGCAGCCAGGCGGGGGCAGCCACAGATACGCAGTATTTT
>TRBJ2-1|NA|NA|TRBV7-8
CASSFLVSGKEQFF
TGTGCCAGCAGCTTTCTGGTCTCCGGCAAGGAGCAGTTCTTC
>TRBJ2-1|NA|NA|TRBV2
CASRAQGSSYNEQFF
TGTGCCAGCAGGGCCCAGGGTAGCTCCTACAATGAGCAGTTCTTC
>TRBJ2-7|NA|few|TRBV7-6
CASSLAGEQQYF
TGTGCCAGCAGCTTAGCAGGGGAGCAGCAGTACTTC
>TRBJ1-1|NA|many|TRBV7-2
CASSLSLLNTEAFF
TGTGCCAGCAGCTTGTCCCTTTTGAACACTGAAGCTTTCTTT
>TRBJ2-1|TRBD2|NA|TRBV6-5
CASSPFSGNHNEQFF
TGTGCCAGCAGTCCTTTTAGCGGGAACCACAATGAGCAGTTCTTC
>TRBJ2-1|TRBD2|NA|TRBV6-6
CASSPRTSGRFF
TGTGCCAGCAGCCCCCGGACTAGCGGGAGGTTCTTC
>TRBJ2-7|NA|NA|TRBV6-6
CASSYAESYEQYF
TGTGCCAGCAGTTACGCCGAGTCCTACGAGCAGTACTTC
>TRBJ2-2|NA|NA|TRBV6-1
CASTANTGELFF
TGTGCCAGCACCGCGAACACCGGGGAGCTGTTTTTT
>TRBJ2-2|TRBD2|NA|TRBV6-2/TRBV6-3
CASSRPTSGRPKNKTGELFF
TGTGCCAGCAGTAGGCCGACTAGCGGGAGACCAAAAAATAAAACCGGGGAGCTGTTTTTT
>TRBJ2-2|TRBD2|many|TRBV7-2
CASSLLGTSGRTGELFF
TGTGCCAGCAGCTTATTGGGGACTAGCGGGAGAACCGGGGAGCTGTTTTTT
>TRBJ2-1|TRBD2|few|TRBV20-1
CSARGGRPRNEQFF
TGCAGTGCTAGGGGCGGGAGGCCCCGCAATGAGCAGTTCTTC
>TRBJ1-1|NA|NA|TRBV5-6
CASSFAGRPTEAFF
TGTGCCAGCAGCTTCGCAGGTCGCCCCACTGAAGCTTTCTTT
>TRBJ2-2|NA|few|TRBV5-5
CASSLVSTTNTGELFF
TGTGCCAGCAGCTTGGTATCCACAACGAACACCGGGGAGCTGTTTTTT
>TRBJ2-2|TRBD2|NA|TRBV7-2
CASSLTPTSGSRHGELFF
TGTGCCAGCAGCTTAACCCCGACTAGCGGGAGTAGACACGGGGAGCTGTTTTTT
>TRBJ2-3|NA|NA|TRBV7-2
CASSLSFPDTQYF
TGTGCCAGCAGCTTATCATTCCCAGATACGCAGTATTTT
>TRBJ2-1|NA|NA|TRBV2
CASSGPIEPDSSYNEQFF
TGTGCCAGCAGTGGGCCCATCGAGCCCGACAGCTCCTACAATGAGCAGTTCTTC
>TRBJ2-1|TRBD2|many|TRBV4-3
CASSQGGFGRGRFLYNEQFF
TGCGCCAGCAGCCAAGGTGGGTTCGGCCGCGGGAGGTTTCTCTACAATGAGCAGTTCTTC
>TRBJ2-1|TRBD2|once|TRBV12-3/TRBV12-4
CASSRTSGLFF
TGTGCCAGCAGTAGGACTAGCGGTCTCTTCTTC
>TRBJ2-3|NA|many|TRBV7-2
CASSLPRTSKGLASTDTQYF
TGTGCCAGCAGCTTACCACGAACTAGCAAAGGGCTGGCTAGCACAGATACGCAGTATTTT
>TRBJ1-5|NA|few|TRBV12-3/TRBV12-4
CASSLLGSSNQPQHF
TGTGCCAGCAGTTTATTAGGGTCCAGCAATCAGCCCCAGCATTTT
>TRBJ1-4|TRBD1|NA|TRBV11-1
CASSLADRETNEKLFF
TGTGCCAGCAGCTTAGCGGACAGGGAAACAAATGAAAAACTGTTTTTT
>TRBJ2-7|TRBD2|few|TRBV7-2
CASSLDGGGEQYF
TGTGCCAGCAGCTTAGATGGCGGGGGCGAGCAGTACTTC
>TRBJ2-7|TRBD2|few|TRBV28
CASSAGTSGSYTYEQYF
TGTGCCAGCAGTGCCGGGACTAGCGGGAGTTACACCTACGAGCAGTACTTC
>TRBJ2-7|NA|many|TRBV7-2
CASSRSGYEQYF
TGTGCCAGCAGCCGGAGTGGCTACGAGCAGTACTTC
>TRBJ1-5|NA|few|TRBV27
CASSLVRNQPQHF
TGTGCCAGCAGTTTAGTAAGGAATCAGCCCCAGCATTTT
>TRBJ1-5|NA|NA|TRBV6-2/TRBV6-3
CATQGRNNQPQHF
TGTGCCACACAGGGTCGGAACAATCAGCCCCAGCATTTT
>TRBJ2-5|NA|few|TRBV6-1
CASRLLTGPGTQYF
TGTGCCAGCAGACTCTTGACAGGACCCGGGACCCAGTACTTC
>TRBJ2-3|TRBD2|NA|TRBV11-3
CASSTLAGPTDTQYF
TGTGCCAGCAGCACTTTAGCGGGACCCACAGATACGCAGTATTTT